This TCR beta chain was identified during a study of OX40 agonist ivuxolimab in advanced cancers. Study-level information: Every 2 weeks, ivuxolimab was infused into the patients intravenously at between 0.01 and 10 mg/kg.

The study's findings and limits: Mean expanded clone counts were higher in CD8+ than CD4+ T cells. Partial responders at 0.1-3.0 mg/kg had among the lowest clonal expansion.

With regard to this clone: Its antigen is not known.

The repertoire was sequenced with immunoSEQ multiplex PCR; TCRdb's copy has only in-frame clones and lacks some. Of some 74,000 clones listed, roughly 85% are singletons. The CDR3 has 15 amino acids. CDR1 is SGHDN and CDR2 is FVKESK in the germline V gene. J was trimmed by 4 bases and V by 1 base; bases with no gene match: 6. The clonotype originates from an adult with an advanced solid tumor such as melanoma, head and neck, liver or kidney cancer. Specimen: CD4+ or CD8+ T cells sorted from blood, collected in a trial of the OX40 agonist ivuxolimab. The rearrangement uses TRBV14 and TRBJ1-2; 7 nucleotides align to TRBD1. CDR3 DNA sequence: TGTGCCAGCAGCCAAGCAGGGGGGCTCCTCTATGGCTACACCTTC. Its translation is CASSQAGGLLYGYTF. The full variable domain, in which reference TRBV14 and TRBJ1-2 provide the parts outside the CDR3, is EAGVTQFPSHSVIEKGQTVTLRCDPISGHDNLYWYRRVMGKEIKFLLHFVKESKQDESGMPNNRFLAERTGGTYSTLKVQPAELEDSGVYFCASSQAGGLLYGYTFGSGTRLTVV.